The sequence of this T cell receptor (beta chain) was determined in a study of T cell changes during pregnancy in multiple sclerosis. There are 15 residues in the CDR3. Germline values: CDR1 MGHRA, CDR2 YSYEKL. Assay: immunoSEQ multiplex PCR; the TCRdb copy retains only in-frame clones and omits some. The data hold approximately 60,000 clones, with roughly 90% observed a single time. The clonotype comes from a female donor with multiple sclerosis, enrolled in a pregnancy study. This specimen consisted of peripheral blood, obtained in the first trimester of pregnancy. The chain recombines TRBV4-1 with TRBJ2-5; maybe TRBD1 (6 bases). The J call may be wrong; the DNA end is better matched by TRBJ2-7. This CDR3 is CASSQVVGQLYEQYF. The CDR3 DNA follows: TGCGCCAGCAGCCAAGTCGTGGGACAACTCTACGAGCAGTACTTC.